This T cell receptor beta chain stems from a study of T-cell memory formation after mild COVID-19. TCRdb used MiXCR to reprocess the 5' RACE reads, holding one entry per CDR3 protein. The table shows more than 450,000 distinct CDR3 sequences, with roughly 17% occurring only once. This CDR3 contains 16 residues. The germline gives CDR1 MNHEY, CDR2 SVGAGI. The V and J ends lost 6 bases and 9 bases, in that order; junction bases with no gene match: 10. The sample holds a few counts of this clonotype. The chain has TRBV6-5 and TRBJ2-1; TRBD2 matches 14 bases. Specimen: PBMCs or a T cell subset sorted from them (not recorded which). This receptor was identified in an adult woman who had mild COVID-19 (a few samples of this study predate the infection). Cell type and time point are not known. This chain's CDR3 is CASRRLAGGPPGEQFF. CDR3 sequence (DNA): TGTGCCAGCAGAAGACTAGCGGGAGGGCCACCGGGTGAGCAGTTCTTC.